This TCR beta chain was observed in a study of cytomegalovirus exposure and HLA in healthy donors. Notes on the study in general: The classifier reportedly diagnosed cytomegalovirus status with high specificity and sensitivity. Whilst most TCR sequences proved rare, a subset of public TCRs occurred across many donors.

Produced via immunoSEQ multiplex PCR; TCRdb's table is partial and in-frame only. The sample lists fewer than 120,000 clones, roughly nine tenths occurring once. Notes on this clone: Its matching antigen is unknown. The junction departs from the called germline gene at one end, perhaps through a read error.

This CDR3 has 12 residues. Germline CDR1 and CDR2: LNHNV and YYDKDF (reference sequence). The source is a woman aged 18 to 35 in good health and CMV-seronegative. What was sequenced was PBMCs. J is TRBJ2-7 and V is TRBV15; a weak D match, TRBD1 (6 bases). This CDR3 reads CATSRGDYEQYF. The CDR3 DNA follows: TGTGCCACGAGCAGGGGCGACTACGAGCAGTACTTC. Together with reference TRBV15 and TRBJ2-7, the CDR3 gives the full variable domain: DAMVIQNPRYQVTQFGKPVTLSCSQTLNHNVMYWYQQKSSQAPKLLFHYYDKDFNNEADTPDNFQSRRPNTSFCFLDIRSPGLGDTAMYLCATSRGDYEQYFGPGTRLTVT.